The 7 T cell receptor beta chains reported below all come from one sample, sequenced in a study of blood T cell repertoires in COVID-19 (dated by TCRdb to 2018 to 2020). The library was made by the immunoSEQ multiplex PCR assay. Sourced from immuneACCESS, this table was stored by TCRdb with only in-frame sequences that have V and J called. A share of the clones is absent; for the studies checked, an unresolved V gene accounts for under half, and the remainder has no known explanation. For this sample the table gives about 120,000 clones, of which around 77% were detected only once. The biggest ten clones account for roughly 7.9% of the sample. Input material: peripheral blood. These receptors all come from a human donor in a cohort sampled during active COVID-19.

The chain uses TRBV28 and TRBJ2-7; 8 bases agree with TRBD2. In germline, CDR1 is MDHEN, CDR2 SYDVKM. V lost 1 base and J lost 7; bases outside the gene matches: 15. The CDR3 runs 17 residues. The CDR3 DNA reads as TGTGCCAGCAGTTTATATGGGGGCGGGAGGCCCCCCGGGGAGCAGTACTTC. It is translated as CASSLYGGGRPPGEQYF.

V gene TRBV5-6 combines with J gene TRBJ2-7; 7 nucleotides align to TRBD1. This CDR3 has 14 residues. The germline V gene encodes CDR1 SGHDT and CDR2 YYEEEE. Losses at the gene ends were 2 bases for V and 2 bases for J; bases not matched to a gene: 4. The CDR3 spells CASSFGTDPYEQYF. The CDR3 coding sequence is TGTGCCAGCAGCTTTGGGACAGATCCCTACGAGCAGTACTTC.

The rearrangement uses TRBV4-1 and TRBJ2-7; 13 bases align to TRBD2. J was trimmed by 5 bases and V by 2 bases; bases with no gene match: 15. The CDR3 extends over 19 amino acids. Germline values: CDR1 MGHRA, CDR2 YSYEKL. CDR3 nucleotides: TGCGCCAGCAGCCAACCGGGACTAGCGGGAAAACCTGGAGGGGACGAGCAGTACTTC. Translated, it gives CASSQPGLAGKPGGDEQYF.

The chain couples TRBV6-5 to TRBJ1-2, with unresolved D. Germline lookup yields CDR1 MNHEY and CDR2 SVGAGI. The CDR3 loop spans 14 amino acids. V lost 0 bases, J lost 8 bases, and 13 bases lay in between. The CDR3 DNA is TGTGCCAGCAGTTACTCGAGCGGGTTAGGCGGCTACACCTTC. This encodes CASSYSSGLGGYTF.

This clone was counted once. The V and J genes are TRBV24-1 and TRBJ2-5; 10 nucleotides align to TRBD2. Trimming took 4 bases from V and 0 from J; bases not matched to a gene: 4. There are 16 residues in the CDR3. The germline V gene encodes CDR1 KGHDR and CDR2 SFDVKD. CDR3 residues: CATSDRLAGDQETQYF. CDR3 nucleotide sequence: TGTGCCACCAGTGACCGCCTAGCGGGGGACCAAGAGACCCAGTACTTC.

V gene TRBV2 combines with J gene TRBJ1-1; 8 bases agree with TRBD1. Germline CDR1 reads SNHLY; CDR2 reads FYNNEI. V dropped 3 bases and J dropped 0; count of bases not matched to a gene: 6. The CDR3 loop spans 16 amino acids. Here the CDR3 DNA reads TGTGCCAGCAGTGACAGGGGGCCTACCATGAACACTGAAGCTTTCTTT. This sequence encodes CASSDRGPTMNTEAFF.

The CDR3 DNA reads as TGTGCCAGCAGTTTCCAGGGGGTTATAGGCGAGCAGTACTTC. Translation: CASSFQGVIGEQYF. The rearrangement joins TRBV28 to TRBJ2-7; TRBD1 aligns across 7 bases. The V and J ends lost 3 bases and 6 bases, in that order; junction bases with no gene match: 8. Germline-derived CDR1 and CDR2 are MDHEN and SYDVKM. The CDR3 spans 14 residues.